This entry concerns a single TCR beta chain. No cognate antigen has been identified for it. Base qualities are not recorded, but no much larger clone differs from it by a single base. This sample was taken from a study of blood T cells in healthy people across ages (dated by TCRdb to 2013 to 2016). As for the study more broadly: In model experiments, roughly one uniquely barcoded TCR beta cDNA molecule per two T cells was captured by template switching. To track age-related changes in TCR beta repertoire diversity, the study relied on deep sequencing normalized with unique cDNA molecular identifiers. The donors were split into four age groups: young (average 16 years), middle-aged (39), aged (roughly 60) and long-lived (about 82). To avoid experimental bias, donors of different ages were distributed randomly across sequencing lanes. The study analyzed two additional independent replicas of 1 million unique cDNA reads from the same blood draw for two donors, one aged 18 to 30 and one aged 80 or older. Results and caveats for the whole study, not just this receptor: Estimates of total diversity from one million sequenced T cells were regarded as lower bounds and underestimates. The percentage of naive T cells measured by flow cytometry correlated strongly with observed TCR beta diversity. Since profiling was done on bulk unsorted PBMCs, naive and antigen-experienced compartments could not be conclusively compared. As age increased, observed TCR beta diversity per million T cells dropped in a roughly linear way, and a significant reduction was already evident by age about 40. Compared with the aged group, the long-lived group had more naive CD4+ T cells, fewer expanded clones and increased TCR diversity, a pattern suggesting age selection. Because donor CMV infection status was unknown, age-related changes in expanded clonotypes were potentially confounded.

The donors were 40 or so Caucasian individuals from Russia, aged roughly 6 to 100 years, who were systemically healthy. Roughly 10 milliliters of peripheral blood were collected from each donor into EDTA-treated Vacutainer tubes. Ficoll-Paque density-gradient centrifugation was used to isolate PBMCs, with at least 6.5 million per sample. Total RNA was extracted from PBMCs with Trizol reagent, with at least 5.5 micrograms obtained per sample. Naive CD45RAhigh/CD27high T cell percentages were measured by flow cytometry on a PBMC aliquot from every donor. The receptor library was made with 5' RACE. The run used an Illumina HiSeq 2500. A second about 7 to 11 cycle PCR used a sample-barcoded 5' primer and a J-beta primer mix. A template-switch 5' adaptor carrying 12 random nucleotides introduced a unique molecular identifier onto each TCR beta cDNA molecule. Each sample yielded at least 2.5 million CDR3-containing paired-end reads. The Mint cDNA synthesis kit, primed by a TRBC-specific oligonucleotide, was used to synthesize first-strand cDNA from all RNA. Following uracil-DNA glycosylase treatment, a first 18-cycle PCR with universal primers M1SS and BC2_uni_R was performed on all cDNA. The paper's data handling went like this. For normalization, 1 million high-quality reads were randomly selected from each sample, with every read carrying a distinct molecular identifier. Instead of being binned into consensus sequences, reads with shared molecular identifiers were discarded. CDR3 identification, clonotype clustering and error correction used MiTCR with a Q25 quality threshold and the strictest error-elimination algorithm. A nonparametric unseen species model with Euler transformation was used to estimate lower-bound total TCR beta diversity. TCRdb took the public reads, trimmed them with fastp at Q25, ran MiXCR for clone calling and kept in-frame beta chains. Identical CDR3 protein sequences are pooled into one entry, listed with their most common genes and DNA. The V and J calls and clone size come from TCRdb's table, not from the authors' own analysis. The sample yields about 1.4 million distinct CDR3 sequences; around 59% were counted once. Of the sample, about 6.3% is held by the ten largest clones.

The receptor's source is a man aged 18-30 years in good health. Sequences were obtained from blood.

CDR3 sequence: CASSSPGLGVLDTQYF. The DNA sequence follows: TGTGCCAGCAGCTCTCCGGGACTAGGCGTACTGGATACGCAGTATTTT. This sequence uses TRBV5-5 and TRBJ2-3; 8 bases in the middle match TRBD2. Relative to germline, V is missing 3 bases and J is missing 6 bases, with 12 bases of the junction outside any gene match. Looking up the germline V gene (reference sequence) yields CDR1 SGHKS and CDR2 YYEKEE. From the cysteine up to the phenylalanine, the CDR3 has a length of 16 residues. The CDR3 DNA has 48 bases and is translated from base 1. Supplemented by the reference TRBV5-5 and TRBJ2-3 proteins around the CDR3, the complete variable domain is DAGVTQSPTHLIKTRGQQVTLRCSPISGHKSVSWYQQVLGQGPQFIFQYYEKEERGRGNFPDRFSARQFPNYSSELNVNALLLGDSALYLCASSSPGLGVLDTQYFGPGTRLTVL.